Listed below are T cell receptor beta chains from one sample, sequenced in a study of cytomegalovirus exposure and HLA in healthy donors. This table comes from immunoSEQ multiplex PCR, and its TCRdb copy is limited to in-frame clones, with some not included. The sample has around 300,000 clones; approximately 85% are singletons. Sequencing was performed on PBMCs. The receptors were sampled from a woman aged 40 to 50 in good health and CMV-seropositive. CDR3s include the opening cysteine and the closing phenylalanine or tryptophan. A D gene is named only where the DNA matches it firmly. Clone size appears in some rows only: once, few, many, or a class for an expanded clone.

J gene,D gene,V gene,CDR3 length,clone size,CDR3 protein,CDR3 DNA
TRBJ2-7,TRBD2,TRBV11-2,15,-,CASSFTSGSSYEQYF,TGTGCCAGCAGCTTTACTAGCGGGAGCTCCTACGAGCAGTACTTC
TRBJ2-3,TRBD2,TRBV19,15,-,CASSISGGGTDTQYF,TGTGCCAGTAGTATCTCCGGCGGGGGGACAGATACGCAGTATTTT
TRBJ2-7,TRBD2,TRBV6-5,16,-,CASSYQGTSGTYEQYF,TGTGCCAGCAGTTACCAAGGGACTAGCGGGACTTACGAGCAGTACTTC
TRBJ2-5,-,TRBV29-1,13,-,CSVERTNQETQYF,TGCAGCGTTGAGAGGACAAACCAAGAGACCCAGTACTTC
TRBJ2-1,-,TRBV5-1,14,-,CASSLGDSNNEQFF,TGCGCCAGCAGCTTGGGGGACTCGAACAATGAGCAGTTCTTC
TRBJ2-1,-,TRBV4-2,15,-,CASSQVLGDGGEQFF,TGTGCCAGCAGCCAAGTCCTGGGAGATGGCGGTGAGCAGTTCTTC
TRBJ2-1,TRBD2,TRBV7-9,15,-,CASSLVAGAYNEQFF,TGTGCCAGCAGCTTAGTAGCGGGAGCCTACAATGAGCAGTTCTTC
TRBJ2-3,TRBD1,TRBV9,17,once,CASSVGQGRSSTDTQYF,TGTGCCAGCAGCGTAGGACAGGGGCGCTCTAGCACAGATACGCAGTATTTT
TRBJ2-7,-,TRBV6-5,11,few,CASSRGYEQYF,TGTGCCAGCTCCAGGGGCTACGAGCAGTACTTC
TRBJ1-1,-,TRBV5-1,15,-,CASSLASTAGTEAFF,TGCGCCAGCAGCTTGGCTTCGACAGCTGGAACTGAAGCTTTCTTT
TRBJ1-1,TRBD1,TRBV6-5,13,-,CASSSGTGGEAFF,TGTGCCAGCAGTTCTGGGACAGGGGGTGAAGCTTTCTTT
TRBJ2-7,-,TRBV2,15,few,CASSVGIGGLGEQYF,TGTGCCAGCAGCGTCGGGATAGGGGGATTGGGCGAGCAGTACTTC
TRBJ1-1,-,TRBV19,15,-,CASINGQTMNTEAFF,TGTGCCAGTATCAATGGACAGACTATGAACACTGAAGCTTTCTTT
TRBJ2-3,-,TRBV4-3,15,-,CASSQDSRVTDTQYF,TGCGCCAGCAGCCAAGATTCGCGGGTCACAGATACGCAGTATTTT
TRBJ2-5,-,TRBV2,14,-,CASSEVSGSETQYF,TGTGCCAGCAGTGAAGTTAGCGGCTCGGAGACCCAGTACTTC
TRBJ2-7,-,TRBV6-1,13,few,CASSEGTMYEQYF,TGTGCCAGCAGTGAAGGTACAATGTACGAGCAGTACTTC
TRBJ2-7,-,TRBV28,14,-,CASSEGGLGFEQYF,TGTGCCAGCAGTGAGGGCGGGCTGGGGTTCGAGCAGTACTTC
TRBJ2-7,TRBD2,TRBV29-1,15,-,CSVDGTGTSDHEQYF,TGCAGCGTTGACGGGACCGGGACTAGCGATCACGAGCAGTACTTC
TRBJ1-5,-,TRBV6-5,13,-,CASKGDGNQPQHF,TGTGCCAGCAAGGGGGACGGCAATCAGCCCCAGCATTTT
TRBJ1-2,-,TRBV7-2,14,-,CASSLSVRNYGYTF,TGTGCCAGCAGCTTATCCGTCAGGAACTATGGCTACACCTTC
TRBJ2-1,TRBD1,TRBV4-1,14,-,CASSQTGEGSSQFF,TGCGCCAGCAGCCAAACAGGGGAAGGATCTAGCCAGTTCTTC
TRBJ2-7,-,TRBV7-9,12,-,CASSFFGGEQYF,TGTGCCAGCAGCTTTTTCGGAGGCGAGCAGTACTTC